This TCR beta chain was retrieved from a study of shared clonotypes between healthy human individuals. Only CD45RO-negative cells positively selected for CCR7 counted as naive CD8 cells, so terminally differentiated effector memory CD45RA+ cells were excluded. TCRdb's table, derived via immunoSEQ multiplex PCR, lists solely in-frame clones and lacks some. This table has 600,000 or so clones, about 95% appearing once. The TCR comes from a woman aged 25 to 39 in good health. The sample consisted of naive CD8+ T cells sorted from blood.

CDR3 DNA sequence: TGTGCCAGCAACTCTATTGACTCGTCCATGACCTACGAGCAGTACTTC. This translates into CASNSIDSSMTYEQYF. The rearrangement links TRBV5-8 to TRBJ2-5; D is undetermined. TRBJ2-7 explains the end of the DNA better; the J call may be wrong. Germline lookup yields CDR1 SGHTS and CDR2 YDEGEE. The CDR3 runs 16 residues.